This T cell receptor beta chain appears in the sequencing data of a study of T cell responses to AZD1222 COVID-19 vaccine. V shed 2 bases, J shed 4 bases, and the junction held 1 base outside the gene matches. CDR1 and CDR2 from the germline V gene are KGHSH and LQKENI. The CDR3 covers 14 residues. A note on this clone: The antigen is undetermined.

Using immunoSEQ multiplex PCR, the repertoire was profiled, and TCRdb retains in-frame clones only, with some absent. This sample carries more than 95,000 clones, about 90% of them seen once, and the ten largest clones take approximately 20%. The study, taken as a whole, reports: Spike was spanned by vaccine-associated CD4 TCRs, with dominance at 160-218 and 743-854. The number of AZD1222 recipients seropositive at baseline was only 5 to 7. The donor group comprised mostly white British people and more females; the analysis possibly underestimated clonal diversity. As reported, nearly half of all spike-specific TCRs target variant regions that are unmutated.

The rearrangement joins TRBV18 to TRBJ2-2, with 7 bases lining up with TRBD2. This receptor was taken from an adult in good health. The source was peripheral blood, collected on day 0 of AZD1222 vaccination. The CDR3 region is CASSPAGVTGELFF. DNA for the CDR3: TGTGCCAGCTCACCAGCGGGAGTCACCGGGGAGCTGTTTTTT.